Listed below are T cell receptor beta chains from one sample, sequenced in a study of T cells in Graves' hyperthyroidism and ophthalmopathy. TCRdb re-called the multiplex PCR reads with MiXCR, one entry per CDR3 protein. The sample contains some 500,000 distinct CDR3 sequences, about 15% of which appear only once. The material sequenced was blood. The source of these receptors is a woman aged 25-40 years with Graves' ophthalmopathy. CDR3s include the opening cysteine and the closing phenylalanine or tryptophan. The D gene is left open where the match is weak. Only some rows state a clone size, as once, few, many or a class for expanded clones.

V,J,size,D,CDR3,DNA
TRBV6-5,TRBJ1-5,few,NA,CASSYISGSNQPQHF,TGTGCCAGCAGTTACATTTCAGGTAGCAATCAGCCCCAGCATTTT
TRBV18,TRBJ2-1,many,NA,CASSLPLGEQFF,TGTGCCAGCTCACTACCCTTGGGTGAGCAGTTCTTC
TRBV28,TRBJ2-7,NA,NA,CASSLGDNYYEQYF,TGTGCCAGCAGTTTGGGGGACAATTACTACGAGCAGTACTTC
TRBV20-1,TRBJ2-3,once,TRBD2,CSARGTRRRATDTQYF,TGCAGTGCTAGAGGGACTAGACGGCGAGCCACAGATACGCAGTATTTT
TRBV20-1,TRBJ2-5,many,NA,CSAIFSAQETQYF,TGCAGTGCTATCTTTAGTGCGCAAGAGACCCAGTACTTC
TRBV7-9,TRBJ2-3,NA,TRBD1,CASSLTGADGTDTQYF,TGTGCCAGCAGCTTAACAGGGGCGGACGGCACAGATACGCAGTATTTT
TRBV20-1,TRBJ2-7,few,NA,CSARKATTIPYEQYF,TGCAGTGCTAGAAAGGCAACAACCATACCCTACGAGCAGTACTTC
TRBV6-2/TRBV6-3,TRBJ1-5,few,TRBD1,CASSFGQAPLYQPQHF,TGTGCCAGCAGTTTTGGACAGGCCCCCCTTTATCAGCCCCAGCATTTT
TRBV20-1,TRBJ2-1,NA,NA,CSATRSSGCNEQFF,TGCAGTGCTACCCGGAGTAGCGGCTGCAATGAGCAGTTCTTC
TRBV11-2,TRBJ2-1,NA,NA,CASSSGTREWNEQFF,TGTGCCAGCAGCTCTGGGACACGGGAATGGAATGAGCAGTTCTTC
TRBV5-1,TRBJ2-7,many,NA,CASSLGGGGTYEQYF,TGCGCCAGCAGCCTGGGAGGTGGGGGCACCTACGAGCAGTACTTC
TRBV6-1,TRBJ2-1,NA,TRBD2,CASRVRSGGYNEQFF,TGTGCCAGCAGAGTTCGTAGCGGGGGTTACAATGAGCAGTTCTTC
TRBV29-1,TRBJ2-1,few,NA,CSVESRLADNEQFF,TGCAGCGTTGAATCCAGGTTAGCCGACAATGAGCAGTTCTTC
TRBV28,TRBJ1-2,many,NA,CASRMVGRQANYGYTF,TGTGCCAGCAGAATGGTGGGCAGACAAGCTAACTATGGCTACACCTTC
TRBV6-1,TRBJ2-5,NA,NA,CASSERYQETQYF,TGTGCCAGCAGTGAGCGGTACCAAGAGACCCAGTACTTC
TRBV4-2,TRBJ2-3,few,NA,CASSHASQGGADTQYF,TGTGCCAGCAGCCACGCCAGCCAGGGGGGGGCAGATACGCAGTATTTT